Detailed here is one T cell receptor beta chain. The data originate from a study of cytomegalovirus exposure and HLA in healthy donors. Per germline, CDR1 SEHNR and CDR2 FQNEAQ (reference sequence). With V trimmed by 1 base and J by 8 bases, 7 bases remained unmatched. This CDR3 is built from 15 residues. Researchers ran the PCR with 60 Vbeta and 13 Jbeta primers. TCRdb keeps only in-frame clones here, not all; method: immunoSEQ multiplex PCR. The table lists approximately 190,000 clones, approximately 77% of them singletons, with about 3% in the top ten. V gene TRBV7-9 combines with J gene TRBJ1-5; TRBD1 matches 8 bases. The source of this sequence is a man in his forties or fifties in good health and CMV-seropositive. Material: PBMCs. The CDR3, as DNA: TGTGCCAGCAGCTTAGGCTCAGGGGGCCGGGAGCCCCAGCATTTT. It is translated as CASSLGSGGREPQHF.